The clone carrying this TCR beta chain has at least ten counts. Its matching antigen is unknown. These data belong to a study of T cells in Graves' hyperthyroidism and ophthalmopathy. About the study: Pretreatment peripheral blood was obtained at initial diagnosis. Points from the study as a whole: Among thyroid clonotypes expanded above 0.001, most also appeared in blood.

The CDR3 has 12 residues. In germline, CDR1 is DFQATT, CDR2 SNEGSKA (reference sequence). Deletions cut 3 bases from V and 7 bases from J, with 10 bases between. Lactation, pregnancy, other autoimmune disease or uncontrolled infection excluded patients. Any symptoms of ophthalmopathy came after the first hyperthyroidism diagnosis, from which the blood sample dates. From RNA transcripts, TCR beta CDR3 regions were amplified. TCR CDR3 underwent first-round RT-PCR with the HTBI primer set. TCRdb recomputed calls from the multiplex PCR reads with MiXCR, one row per CDR3 protein. The table shows around 380,000 distinct CDR3 sequences, with about 13% occurring only once.

V gene TRBV20-1 combines with J gene TRBJ2-1; D gene uncertain. Sequencing input: blood. The sequence was collected from a man aged 25 to 40 with Graves' hyperthyroidism that later progressed to Graves' ophthalmopathy. CDR3 residues: CSASGPNNEQFF. As DNA, the CDR3 is TGCAGTGCTAGCGGTCCGAATAATGAGCAGTTCTTC.